The entry below describes one T cell receptor beta chain. The data stem from a study of shared clonotypes between healthy human individuals. This CDR3 is 13 amino acids long. CDR1 and CDR2 from the germline V gene are SNHLY and FYNNEI. Deletions cut 8 bases from V and 5 bases from J, with 14 bases between. Measured with immunoSEQ multiplex PCR; TCRdb has only the in-frame clones, and not every one. The table shows 2.5 million or so clones, with around 94% occurring only once. Every donor was a Caucasian adult from Nashville, Tennessee. This receptor was obtained from a man younger than 35 in good health. Sequencing was performed on naive CD4+ T cells sorted from blood. Indicated subset: CD45RA+ positively selected. This rearrangement joins TRBV2 to TRBJ2-3; D perhaps matches TRBD2 (7 bases). The DNA of the CDR3 is TGTGCCAGCTCGTGGGGAGGGGGAGATACGCAGTATTTT. This gives the protein CASSWGGGDTQYF.